Following are 18 T cell receptor beta chains from one sample sequenced in a study of cytomegalovirus exposure and HLA in healthy donors. The data were produced by immunoSEQ multiplex PCR, yet TCRdb's version contains in-frame clones alone and is incomplete. The table shows some 350,000 clones, with around 90% occurring only once. What was sequenced was PBMCs. The receptors shown here come from a woman in her 30s in good health and CMV-seropositive.

This chain connects TRBV6-4 to TRBJ2-2; D gene unclear. Trimming cost V 2 bases and J 2 bases, with 15 bases left between them. The CDR3 loop spans 17 amino acids. The germline V gene has CDR1 MRHNA and CDR2 SNTAGT. As DNA, the CDR3 is TGTGCCAGCAGTGACACCCCGACTTTAGAAAACACCGGGGAGCTGTTTTTT. This gives the protein CASSDTPTLENTGELFF.

The CDR3 DNA reads TGTGCCAGCAGCTTAATTATGAACACTGAAGCTTTCTTT. Translation: CASSLIMNTEAFF. The chain couples TRBV7-3 to TRBJ1-1, with no clear D. This CDR3 spans 13 amino acids. Germline V gives CDR1 SGHTA, CDR2 FQGTGA. V dropped 1 base and J dropped 0 bases, with 3 bases sitting between them.

The rearrangement joins TRBV4-1 to TRBJ2-7, with 8 bases aligning to TRBD2. The CDR3 extends over 15 amino acids. V shed 1 base and J 4 bases; nucleotides not matched to a gene: 6. Germline-derived CDR1 and CDR2 are MGHRA and YSYEKL. This CDR3 is CASSQAGGGEYEQYF. The DNA of the CDR3 is TGCGCCAGCAGCCAAGCGGGAGGGGGGGAGTACGAGCAGTACTTC.

This clone appeared a single time. The gene calls are TRBV27 and TRBJ2-5, with D hard to call. The CDR3 length is 13 residues. V dropped 1 base and J dropped 1 base, with 4 bases sitting between them. Per the germline V gene, CDR1 is MNHEY and CDR2 is SMNVEV (reference sequence). CDR3 sequence reads: CASSLYLQETQYF. CDR3 in DNA: TGTGCCAGCAGTTTATACCTCCAAGAGACCCAGTACTTC.

This clone came up once. The CDR3 spells CASSRSGQGGSEQYF. In DNA form, the CDR3 reads TGTGCCAGCAGCCGATCGGGACAGGGAGGCTCCGAGCAGTACTTC. V is TRBV7-6 and J is TRBJ2-7, with 9 bases fitting TRBD1. CDR3 length: 15 residues. The junction had 11 bases not matched to a gene; V was cut back by 5 bases and J by 6 bases. The germline V gene has CDR1 SGHVS and CDR2 FNYEAQ.

This clone showed up just once. The genes are TRBV9 and TRBJ1-2, with D maybe TRBD1 (5 bases). Germline loops: CDR1 SGDLS, CDR2 YYNGEE. Trimming pared 3 bases from V and 3 bases from J, leaving 15 bases between. The CDR3 sequence is 15 residues long. CDR3 sequence reads: CASSARQTDYYGYTF. As DNA, the CDR3 is TGTGCCAGCAGCGCGAGGCAGACAGATTACTATGGCTACACCTTC.

The chain has TRBV18 and TRBJ2-7, with D possibly TRBD1 on 5 matching bases. Trimming took 2 bases from V and 6 from J, leaving 14 bases between them. Germline CDR1 reads KGHSH; CDR2 reads LQKENI. The CDR3 runs to 14 residues. CDR3 in DNA: TGTGCCAGCTCACCAAATGCCAGGGTCCGCGAGCAGTACTTC. This gives the protein CASSPNARVREQYF.

This sequence joins TRBV5-1 and TRBJ2-7, with D possibly being TRBD1 (5 bases). The germline CDR1 and CDR2 sequences are SGHRS and YFSETQ. CDR3 length equals 13 residues. Trimming shortened V by 0 bases and J by 5 bases, and 9 bases separated the two germline ends. The CDR3: CASSLVQGHEQYF. DNA of the CDR3: TGCGCCAGCAGCTTGGTTCAGGGCCACGAGCAGTACTTC.

This clone was counted a single time. The chain joins TRBV19 to TRBJ1-1; no clear D gene. The germline CDR1 and CDR2 sequences are LNHDA and SQIVND (reference sequence). V was shortened by 9 bases and J by 1 base, with 12 bases between the two germline ends. CDR3 length: 13 residues. The CDR3: CASSTGGNTEAFF. CDR3 DNA sequence: TGTGCCAGCTCTACGGGCGGGAACACTGAAGCTTTCTTT.

The chain uses TRBV4-2 and TRBJ1-2; 8 nucleotides align to TRBD1. From germline, CDR1 is LGHNA and CDR2 YNFKEQ. V dropped 0 bases and J dropped 4; count of bases not matched to a gene: 10. This CDR3 is built from 17 residues. The CDR3 protein is CASSQDPTGVKGYGYTF. CDR3 nucleotides: TGTGCCAGCAGCCAAGATCCGACAGGGGTGAAGGGCTATGGCTACACCTTC.

The chain has TRBV28 and TRBJ1-5; possibly TRBD1 for D (6 bases). The CDR3 covers 15 residues. Trimming left V 5 bases short and J 8 bases short, with 19 bases between. Per germline, CDR1 MDHEN and CDR2 SYDVKM. CDR3: CASSAPGTRKEPQHF. The CDR3 nucleotides are TGTGCCAGCAGTGCCCCCGGGACACGCAAGGAGCCCCAGCATTTT.

The chain uses TRBV4-2 and TRBJ2-7; 9 nucleotides align to TRBD2. With V trimmed by 4 bases and J by 6 bases, 19 bases remained unmatched. The CDR3 has 18 residues. Germline loops: CDR1 LGHNA, CDR2 YNFKEQ. The CDR3 bases are TGTGCCAGCAGCCGCATCGGTCAGGTAGGCGGGAGGGCCCTCGAGCAGTACTTC. Translation: CASSRIGQVGGRALEQYF.

The chain employs TRBV7-2 and TRBJ1-2; the D is unclear. Between the trimmed V and J ends, which lost 3 bases and 5 bases, there was a span of 10 bases. CDR3 length: 13 amino acids. Germline CDR1 reads SGHTA; CDR2 reads FQGNSA. The CDR3 coding sequence is TGTGCCAGCAGCTTGGGCTCGGAGTATGGCTACACCTTC. It specifies CASSLGSEYGYTF.

The rearrangement joins TRBV7-2 to TRBJ1-2; 7 bases map to TRBD1. Germline lookup yields CDR1 SGHTA and CDR2 FQGNSA. With V trimmed by 2 bases and J by 2 bases, 8 bases remained unmatched. The CDR3 totals 16 residues. The CDR3 reads CASSLWVTGQNYGYTF. Written as DNA, the CDR3 is TGTGCCAGCAGCTTATGGGTGACAGGGCAAAACTATGGCTACACCTTC.

The chain couples TRBV28 to TRBJ1-1; no firm D call. Trimming took 7 bases from V and 1 from J, leaving 4 bases between them. Germline V gene lookup returns CDR1 MDHEN and CDR2 SYDVKM. The CDR3 spans 11 residues. CDR3 DNA: TGTGCCAGCACCAGGAACACTGAAGCTTTCTTT. It is translated as CASTRNTEAFF.

The V and J genes are TRBV29-1 and TRBJ2-1; D is perhaps TRBD1 (7 bases). CDR1 SQVTM and CDR2 ANQGSEA come from the germline V gene. The V end lost 4 bases, the J end lost 6 bases, and 13 bases lay between the germline ends. The CDR3 loop spans 13 amino acids. The CDR3 bases are TGCAGCGTTGGCAGGGGGGAACGCAATGAGCAGTTCTTC. Protein sequence: CSVGRGERNEQFF.

This clone has only a few counts. CDR3 in DNA: TGTGCCAGCAGCTTAGCGTCTACAGACAAAGCTTTCTTT. As protein: CASSLASTDKAFF. The J gene is TRBJ1-1, the V gene TRBV7-2; D gene ambiguous. This CDR3 comprises 13 residues. Germline CDR1 and CDR2: SGHTA and FQGNSA. V was shortened by 0 bases and J by 9 bases, with 11 bases between the two germline ends. Combining the CDR3 with reference TRBV7-2 and TRBJ1-1 gives the whole variable domain GAGVSQSPSNKVTEKGKDVELRCDPISGHTALYWYRQSLGQGLEFLIYFQGNSAPDKSGLPSDRFSAERTGGSVSTLTIQRTQQEDSAVYLCASSLASTDKAFFGQGTRLTVV.

This chain joins TRBV19 and TRBJ2-7; no firm D call. Germline V gene lookup returns CDR1 LNHDA and CDR2 SQIVND (reference sequence). The CDR3 is 13 amino acids. Trimming took 4 bases from V and 2 from J, leaving 9 bases between them. The CDR3 loop is CASSTGPAYEQYF. CDR3 DNA: TGTGCCAGTAGTACCGGGCCCGCCTACGAGCAGTACTTC.